This TCR beta chain was sequenced in a study of response to subunit inactivated influenza vaccine. The V gene's germline CDR1 is SGDLS and CDR2 YYNGEE. The CDR3 runs 16 residues. Losses at the gene ends were 0 bases for V and 6 bases for J; bases not matched to a gene: 5. Study results and caveats: Authors suggested few new T cells are recruited by each seasonal influenza vaccination.

MiXCR was run by TCRdb on the RT-PCR reads, yielding one entry per CDR3 protein. This table has around 540,000 distinct CDR3 sequences, 10% to 15% appearing once. This clonotype was recorded at least ten times. The antigen remains unidentified. The sequence was obtained from a man in his forties or fifties who received an inactivated influenza vaccine. V is TRBV9 and J is TRBJ2-1; TRBD2 aligns across 11 bases. The sequencing used PBMCs from blood, collected on the day of vaccination. The CDR3 protein is CASSVGVSGGANEQFF. Here the CDR3 DNA reads TGTGCCAGCAGCGTAGGAGTTAGCGGGGGGGCCAATGAGCAGTTCTTC.